This T cell receptor beta chain stems from a study of T cells in Graves' hyperthyroidism and ophthalmopathy. The germline gives CDR1 KGHDR, CDR2 SFDVKD. V was pared by 4 bases and J by 13 bases, with 6 bases of the junction left unmatched. The CDR3 spans 12 residues. Amplification of TCR beta CDR3 regions used RNA as the template. First-round RT-PCR of the TCR CDR3 relied on the HTBI primer set. TCRdb redid the calling of the multiplex PCR reads with MiXCR, one entry per CDR3 protein. Of 350,000 or so distinct CDR3 sequences listed, roughly 17% are singletons. This clonotype turned up a few times. The sample consisted of blood. This receptor was taken from a young woman with Graves' hyperthyroidism that later progressed to Graves' ophthalmopathy. The rearrangement joins TRBV24-1 to TRBJ2-1, with TRBD2 identical over 7 bases. The DNA for the CDR3 is TGTGCCACCAGTGACACTAGACTAGCTCAGTTCTTC. This codes for CATSDTRLAQFF.